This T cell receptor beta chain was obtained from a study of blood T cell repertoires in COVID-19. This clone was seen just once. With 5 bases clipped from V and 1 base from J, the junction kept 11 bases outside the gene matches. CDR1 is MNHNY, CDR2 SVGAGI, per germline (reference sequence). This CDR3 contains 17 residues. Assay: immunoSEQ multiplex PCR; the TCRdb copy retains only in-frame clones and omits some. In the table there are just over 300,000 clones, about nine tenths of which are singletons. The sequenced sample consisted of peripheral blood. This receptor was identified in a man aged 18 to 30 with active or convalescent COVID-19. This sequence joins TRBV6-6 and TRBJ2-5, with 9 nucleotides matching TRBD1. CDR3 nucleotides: TGTGCCAGCAGTCCCACGAGGGGACAGGGAACCCAAGAGACCCAGTACTTC. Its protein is CASSPTRGQGTQETQYF.